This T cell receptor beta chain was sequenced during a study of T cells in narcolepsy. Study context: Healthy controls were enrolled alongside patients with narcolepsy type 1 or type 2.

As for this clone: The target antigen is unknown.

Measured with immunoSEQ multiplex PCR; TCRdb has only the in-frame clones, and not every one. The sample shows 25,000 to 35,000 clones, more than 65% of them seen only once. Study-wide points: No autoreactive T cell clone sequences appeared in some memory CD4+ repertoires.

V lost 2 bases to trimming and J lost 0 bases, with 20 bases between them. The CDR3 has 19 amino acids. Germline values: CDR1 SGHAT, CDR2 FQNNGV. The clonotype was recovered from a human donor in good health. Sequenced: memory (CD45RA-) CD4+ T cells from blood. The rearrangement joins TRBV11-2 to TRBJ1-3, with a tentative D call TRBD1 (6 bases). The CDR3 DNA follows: TGTGCCAGCAGCTTACGAGGGGCGGGGGCCCTAACCTCTGGAAACACCATATATTTT. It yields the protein CASSLRGAGALTSGNTIYF.